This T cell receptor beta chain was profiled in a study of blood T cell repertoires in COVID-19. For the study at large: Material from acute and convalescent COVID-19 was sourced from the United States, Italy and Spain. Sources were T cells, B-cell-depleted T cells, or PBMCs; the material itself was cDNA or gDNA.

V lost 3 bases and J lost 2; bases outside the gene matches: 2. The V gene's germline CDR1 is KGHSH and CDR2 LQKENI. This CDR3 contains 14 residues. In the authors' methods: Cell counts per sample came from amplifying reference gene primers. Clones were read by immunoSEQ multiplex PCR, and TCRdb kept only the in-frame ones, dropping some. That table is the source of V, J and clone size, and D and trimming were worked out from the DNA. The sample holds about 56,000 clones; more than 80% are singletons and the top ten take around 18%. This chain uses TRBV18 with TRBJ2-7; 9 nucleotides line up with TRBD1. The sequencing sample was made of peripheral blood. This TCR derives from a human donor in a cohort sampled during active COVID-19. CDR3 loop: CASSPGQGTYEQYF. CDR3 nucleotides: TGTGCCAGCTCACCGGGACAGGGAACCTACGAGCAGTACTTC. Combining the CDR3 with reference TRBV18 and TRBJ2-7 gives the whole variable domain NAGVMQNPRHLVRRRGQEARLRCSPMKGHSHVYWYRQLPEEGLKFMVYLQKENIIDESGMPKERFSAEFPKEGPSILRIQQVVRGDSAAYFCASSPGQGTYEQYFGPGTRLTVT.